The 9 T cell receptor beta chains reported below all come from one sample, sequenced in a study of blood T cell repertoires in COVID-19. Sequencing used immunoSEQ multiplex PCR; TCRdb keeps in-frame clones, though not all of them. The repertoire holds roughly 300,000 clones, with approximately 87% as singletons. The specimen was PBMCs or T cells enriched from blood (not recorded which). Receptors originate from a woman between 25 and 40 years old who had recovered from COVID-19.

The chain couples TRBV2 to TRBJ2-5; 9 bases are shared with TRBD2. The CDR3 runs 16 residues. The V and J ends lost 4 bases and 2 bases, in that order; junction bases with no gene match: 8. The germline V gene encodes CDR1 SNHLY and CDR2 FYNNEI. Here the CDR3 reads CASSGVWRGGQETQYF. The CDR3 region has the DNA TGTGCCAGCAGTGGGGTTTGGCGGGGGGGACAAGAGACCCAGTACTTC.

The chain employs TRBV4-3 and TRBJ2-1, with 9 positions matching TRBD2. J was trimmed by 2 bases and V by 4 bases; bases with no gene match: 9. The CDR3 is made up of 17 amino acids. Germline V CDR1 and CDR2: LGHNA, YSLEER. The CDR3 bases are TGCGCCAGCAGCCGAAAAACTAGCGGGCGGCCCTACAATGAGCAGTTCTTC. Its translation: CASSRKTSGRPYNEQFF.

The CDR3 sequence is CAWSRPGGNTGELFF. DNA of the CDR3: TGTGCCTGGAGTCGCCCAGGGGGAAACACCGGGGAGCTGTTTTTT. The chain is built from TRBV30 and TRBJ2-2; 7 bases fit TRBD1. Trimming cost V 2 bases and J 2 bases; bases outside gene matches: 5. Germline-derived CDR1 and CDR2 are GTSNPN and SVGIG (reference sequence). This CDR3 is built from 15 residues.

V usage is TRBV5-1 and J usage is TRBJ1-2, with 7 nucleotides matching TRBD1. The CDR3 is made up of 16 amino acids. The V gene end was trimmed by 6 bases and the J gene end by 7 bases; junction bases not matched to a gene: 18. The V gene's germline CDR1 is SGHRS and CDR2 YFSETQ. The chain's CDR3 is CASTQSEGALGAGYTF. The DNA for the CDR3 is TGCGCCAGCACCCAATCGGAGGGGGCGCTGGGAGCTGGCTACACCTTC. The full variable domain, completed using reference TRBV5-1 and TRBJ1-2, is KAGVTQTPRYLIKTRGQQVTLSCSPISGHRSVSWYQQTPGQGLQFLFEYFSETQRNKGNFPGRFSGRQFSNSRSEMNVSTLELGDSALYLCASTQSEGALGAGYTFGSGTRLTVV.

In its sample, this clone was seen once. This chain joins TRBV14 and TRBJ2-3, with D perhaps matching TRBD1 (5 bases). The CDR3 sequence is 14 residues long. The V and J ends lost 6 bases and 5 bases respectively, with 15 bases between them. Germline assignment: CDR1 SGHDN and CDR2 FVKESK. The CDR3 nucleotides read TGTGCCAGCAGGGTGAGTGGGCAGGGAGATACGCAGTATTTT. This sequence encodes CASRVSGQGDTQYF.

This chain joins TRBV5-5 and TRBJ2-3; TRBD2 might be the D (6 bases). Trimming left V 2 bases short and J 6 bases short, with 13 bases between. Germline lookup yields CDR1 SGHKS and CDR2 YYEKEE (reference sequence). The CDR3 length is 14 residues. In DNA form, the CDR3 reads TGTGCCAGCAGCTTCGGGAGTTGGGATGATACGCAGTATTTT. Residues: CASSFGSWDDTQYF.

The chain is built from TRBV27 and TRBJ2-2; 11 bases are shared with TRBD2. Trimming removed 2 bases from V and 0 bases from J; junction bases left unmatched: 17. Germline lookup yields CDR1 MNHEY and CDR2 SMNVEV (reference sequence). CDR3 length equals 22 residues. The DNA for the CDR3 is TGTGCCAGCAGTTTAATCGAAGAAGCTAGCGGGGGGCGTCCTGCGAACACCGGGGAGCTGTTTTTT. Its translation: CASSLIEEASGGRPANTGELFF.

This clone appeared once. The chain uses TRBV7-9 and TRBJ1-3; the match to TRBD1 covers 7 bases. The germline V gene has CDR1 SEHNR and CDR2 FQNEAQ (reference sequence). The CDR3 has 15 residues. Unmatched junction bases numbered 8, after V lost 5 bases and J lost 4 bases. This CDR3 reads CASSPRQGRGNTIYF. CDR3 nucleotides: TGTGCCAGCAGCCCGAGACAGGGCCGGGGAAACACCATATATTTT.

The rearrangement uses TRBV7-3 and TRBJ2-1; TRBD2 matches 7 bases. CDR1 is SGHTA, CDR2 FQGTGA, per germline. Losses at the gene ends were 4 bases for V and 6 bases for J; bases not matched to a gene: 12. This CDR3 has 16 residues. The CDR3 coding sequence is TGTGCCAGCAGCTCCCTCCTTGGGGGGGGGTCCAATGAGCAGTTCTTC. Protein product: CASSSLLGGGSNEQFF.